This entry lists 19 T cell receptor beta chains sequenced from one sample in a study of CD8 T cells in Susac syndrome. After extraction with the RNeasy kit, about 0.45 to 1 ug of the RNA was reverse transcribed using random hexamers. TCRdb passed the immunoSEQ multiplex PCR reads through MiXCR, listing each CDR3 protein once. The table lists about 150,000 distinct CDR3 sequences, approximately 94% of them singletons. Sequencing was performed on CD8+ T cells from PBMCs. Every receptor here comes from a human donor with multiple sclerosis.

This chain connects TRBV12-3 or TRBV12-4 to TRBJ2-7; D gene uncertain. This CDR3 region has 14 residues. Trimming left V 3 bases short and J 4 bases short, with 13 bases between. In DNA form, the CDR3 reads TGTGCCAGCAGTTTGGGCTGGGTGGGGTACGAGCAGTACTTC. Its protein is CASSLGWVGYEQYF.

The table lists this clonotype with a few counts. V usage is TRBV14 and J usage is TRBJ2-5; D gene unclear. V was cut by 1 base and J by 5 bases, with 5 bases left in between. Germline CDR1 SGHDN, CDR2 FVKESK. The CDR3 is 12 residues long. In DNA, the CDR3 is TGTGCCAGCAGCCAAGGTCGGGAGACCCAGTACTTC. This encodes CASSQGRETQYF.

The V gene is TRBV29-1, the J gene TRBJ1-2, with D perhaps matching TRBD1 (5 bases). Per germline, CDR1 SQVTM and CDR2 ANQGSEA. Trimming left V 3 bases short and J 10 bases short, with 12 bases between. The CDR3 length is 11 residues. CDR3: CSVEGRANYTF. In nucleotides, the CDR3 is TGCAGCGTTGAGGGCAGGGCCAACTACACCTTC.

The chain links TRBV13 to TRBJ1-2, with no clear D. This CDR3 spans 13 amino acids. Trimming took 5 bases from V and 4 from J, leaving 11 bases between them. Germline V CDR1 and CDR2: PRHDT, FYEKMQ (reference sequence). The CDR3 sequence is CASSTGRTYGYTF. The CDR3, as DNA: TGTGCCAGCAGCACCGGCAGGACCTATGGCTACACCTTC.

The gene calls are TRBV4-3 and TRBJ2-1; D gene uncertain. CDR1 is LGHNA and CDR2 is YSLEER in the germline V gene. The CDR3 totals 17 residues. The V and J ends lost 0 bases and 4 bases respectively, with 16 bases between them. CDR3 amino acids: CASSQERWTRQYNEQFF. For the CDR3, the DNA is TGCGCCAGCAGCCAAGAACGGTGGACCAGGCAATACAATGAGCAGTTCTTC.

The gene calls are TRBV9 and TRBJ2-1; no clear D gene. This CDR3 contains 16 residues. Germline V gene sequence: CDR1 SGDLS, CDR2 YYNGEE. Trimming stripped 4 bases from V and 2 bases from J, with 16 bases between. CDR3 bases: TGTGCCAGCAGCCGGGCCCCAAAAGAGACCTACAATGAGCAGTTCTTC. Its protein is CASSRAPKETYNEQFF.

The V and J genes are TRBV12-3 or TRBV12-4 and TRBJ2-7; unclear D gene. This CDR3 spans 14 amino acids. V gave up 6 bases and J gave up 5 bases, with 17 bases separating them. In DNA form, the CDR3 reads TGTGCCAGCAGCCAATCTCGGGCGATCAACGAGCAGTACTTC. This encodes CASSQSRAINEQYF.

This clonotype was detected once. The chain uses TRBV11-2 and TRBJ2-1; D assignment may be TRBD1 or TRBD2 (5 bases each). The ends were cut back, 5 bases at V and 3 bases at J, with 17 bases in the middle. Per germline, CDR1 SGHAT and CDR2 FQNNGV. This CDR3 has 16 amino acids. CDR3 in DNA: TGTGCCAGCAGCGTTAACCGGGACCTCCGCTACAATGAGCAGTTCTTC. It specifies CASSVNRDLRYNEQFF.

The chain is built from TRBV19 and TRBJ2-3, with D maybe TRBD2 (6 bases). V lost 4 bases to trimming and J lost 3 bases, with 14 bases between them. CDR1 and CDR2 (germline): LNHDA, SQIVND (reference sequence). The CDR3 sequence is 15 residues long. The CDR3 loop reads CASSTHGGLTDTQYF. In DNA, the CDR3 is TGTGCCAGTAGTACGCACGGGGGACTTACAGATACGCAGTATTTT.

The CDR3 bases are TGTGCCAGCAGCTTAGTGGTTATTTCGGACACTGAAGCTTTCTTT. Amino acid sequence: CASSLVVISDTEAFF. The chain links TRBV7-2 to TRBJ1-1; D remains ambiguous. V was cut by 1 base and J by 3 bases, with 12 bases left in between. The CDR3 length is 15 residues. From germline, CDR1 is SGHTA and CDR2 FQGNSA.

V is TRBV27 and J is TRBJ1-5; 8 bases are shared with TRBD1. The trim removed 1 base at V and 8 bases at J, leaving 4 bases unmatched. The CDR3 is 14 amino acids. Looked up from germline, CDR1 is MNHEY and CDR2 is SMNVEV (reference sequence). CDR3 sequence reads: CASSLLTGVEPQHF. The CDR3 DNA reads as TGTGCCAGCAGTTTATTGACAGGGGTTGAGCCCCAGCATTTT.

The chain has TRBV25-1 and TRBJ2-7, with 9 bases fitting TRBD2. From germline, CDR1 is MGHDK and CDR2 SYGVNS. The V gene end was trimmed by 3 bases and the J gene end by 2 bases; junction bases not matched to a gene: 5. The CDR3 totals 15 residues. The DNA for the CDR3 is TGTGCCAGCAGTGACCGAGGCGGGGGGGCCTACGAGCAGTACTTC. Translation gives CASSDRGGGAYEQYF.

The CDR3 spells CASGLNRENSPLHF. The CDR3 DNA sequence: TGTGCTAGTGGTTTGAATCGGGAAAATTCACCCCTCCACTTT. This rearrangement joins TRBV12-5 to TRBJ1-6; D uncertain. V lost 2 bases, J lost 7 bases, and 9 bases lay in between. The CDR3 extends over 14 amino acids. The V gene's germline CDR1 is LGHNT and CDR2 FRNRAP.

The V and J genes are TRBV25-1 and TRBJ1-4; D perhaps matches TRBD1 (5 bases). Germline-derived CDR1 and CDR2 are MGHDK and SYGVNS. The CDR3 length is 19 residues. The V end lost 2 bases, the J end lost 3 bases, and 22 bases lay between the germline ends. The CDR3, as DNA: TGTGCCAGCAGTGAAAGCGAATGGGCAGGGATAACGGCTAATGAAAAACTGTTTTTT. It codes for CASSESEWAGITANEKLFF.

The gene calls are TRBV19 and TRBJ1-2, with D uncertain. CDR3 length: 14 residues. Germline V CDR1 and CDR2: LNHDA, SQIVND (reference sequence). V was shortened by 3 bases and J by 4 bases, with 12 bases between the two germline ends. The CDR3: CASSMVLVLYGYTF. CDR3 bases: TGTGCCAGTAGTATGGTTCTGGTCCTCTATGGCTACACCTTC. The complete variable domain, with remaining parts taken from reference TRBV19 and TRBJ1-2, reads DGGITQSPKYLFRKEGQNVTLSCEQNLNHDAMYWYRQDPGQGLRLIYYSQIVNDFQKGDIAEGYSVSREKKESFPLTVTSAQKNPTAFYLCASSMVLVLYGYTFGSGTRLTVV.

This chain connects TRBV5-1 to TRBJ2-1; D ambiguous. With 1 base removed from V and 0 bases from J, the gap between germline ends came to 17 bases. The CDR3 loop spans 18 amino acids. The germline V gene has CDR1 SGHRS and CDR2 YFSETQ. The CDR3: CASSLNPPGAISYNEQFF. CDR3 DNA sequence: TGCGCCAGCAGCTTGAATCCCCCCGGAGCGATCTCCTACAATGAGCAGTTCTTC.

The gene calls are TRBV10-3 and TRBJ2-3, with unresolved D. V was trimmed by 3 bases and J by 2 bases, leaving 9 bases between them. This CDR3 spans 14 amino acids. The germline gives CDR1 ENHRY, CDR2 SYGVKD. CDR3 amino acids: CAISEVSTTDTQYF. The CDR3 coding sequence is TGTGCCATCAGTGAAGTATCCACCACAGATACGCAGTATTTT.

The chain joins TRBV20-1 to TRBJ2-1; D is possibly TRBD2 (6 bases). V shed 1 base and J shed 12 bases, with 19 bases lying between them. This CDR3 is built from 14 residues. Looked up from germline, CDR1 is DFQATT and CDR2 is SNEGSKA (reference sequence). DNA of the CDR3: TGCAGTGCTAGAGGCCCTCTAGCGTTCCCGGGGCAGTTCTTC. Encoded protein: CSARGPLAFPGQFF.

The rearrangement uses TRBV13 and TRBJ2-7; D unresolved. With 1 base removed from V and 3 bases from J, the gap between germline ends came to 13 bases. The CDR3 runs to 15 residues. CDR1 and CDR2 from the germline V gene are PRHDT and FYEKMQ (reference sequence). Here the CDR3 reads CASSLAPYHYYEQYF. The CDR3 DNA follows: TGTGCCAGCAGCTTAGCCCCTTATCATTACTACGAGCAGTACTTC.